This entry is about one TCR beta chain. The antigen this receptor binds is unknown. Base qualities are not at hand, and no much larger clone is one base apart. This entry belongs to a study of blood T cell repertoires in COVID-19 (dated by TCRdb to the early 2020s). Study-wide context: Collaborator samples came from the United States, Italy and Spain and covered acute and convalescent phases of COVID-19. The samples were drawn from the first 160 participants of the ongoing ImmuneRACE study and from 950 to 1,500 subjects provided by 6 global collaborators. The dataset comprised deeply sampled blood TCRbeta repertoires from subjects exposed to, actively infected with, or recovered from COVID-19. A freely available public database, intended as a resource for researchers studying the immune response to SARS-CoV-2, is where the repertoires were released. Where HLA class I and class II types were available, the types were taken from metadata supplied by the sample provider, not from assay-based typing. Nearly every sample came with metadata listing a de-identified subject ID, COVID-19 status, age in years and sex. The prospective study material was composed of cDNA or gDNA derived from T cells, B-cell-depleted T cells, or PBMCs. The paper as a whole reports these results and caveats: Clinical and demographic metadata were provided uncurated, with the amount varying by source and participant.

TCRbeta CDR3 regions were amplified from genomic DNA using the immunoSEQ Assay, a bias-controlled multiplex PCR. The original methods were these. The number of nucleated cells in each sample was estimated from the amplification of reference gene primers within the assay. To quantify the absolute abundance of each unique TCRbeta CDR3 rearrangement, sequence reads were collapsed and filtered. For each sample, productive Simpson clonality was calculated by taking the square root of Simpson's diversity index across productive rearrangements. The clones in this table, taken by TCRdb from immuneACCESS, are in-frame only. Not every clone is retained; where verified, under half of the shortfall comes from an unresolved V gene, and the cause of the rest is unknown. That table is the source of V, J and clone size, and D and trimming were worked out from the DNA. This sample comprises approximately 230,000 clones, about 91% of them detected only once. The top ten hold over 1.2% of the sample.

Trimming at the junction amounts to 4 bases on V and 0 bases on J, and the germline ends lie 10 bases apart. The germline V gene yields SNHLY for CDR1 and FYNNEI for CDR2. The CDR3 runs 16 residues from the cysteine to the phenylalanine. The DNA shown is the 48-base CDR3, in frame from base 1. Collaborating institutions collected whole blood in K2EDTA tubes following their own protocols. For TCRbeta analysis, collaborators shipped samples as frozen whole blood, isolated PBMCs, or DNA extracted from either of those sample types. The material sequenced was peripheral blood. The sequence was obtained from a man older than 75 with acute or convalescent COVID-19. The chain links TRBV2 with TRBJ1-6; the D gene remains uncertain. The nucleotide sequence is TGTGCCAGCAGTGCTAGGGAGAGCTCCTATAATTCACCCCTCCACTTT. It codes for CASSARESSYNSPLHF.